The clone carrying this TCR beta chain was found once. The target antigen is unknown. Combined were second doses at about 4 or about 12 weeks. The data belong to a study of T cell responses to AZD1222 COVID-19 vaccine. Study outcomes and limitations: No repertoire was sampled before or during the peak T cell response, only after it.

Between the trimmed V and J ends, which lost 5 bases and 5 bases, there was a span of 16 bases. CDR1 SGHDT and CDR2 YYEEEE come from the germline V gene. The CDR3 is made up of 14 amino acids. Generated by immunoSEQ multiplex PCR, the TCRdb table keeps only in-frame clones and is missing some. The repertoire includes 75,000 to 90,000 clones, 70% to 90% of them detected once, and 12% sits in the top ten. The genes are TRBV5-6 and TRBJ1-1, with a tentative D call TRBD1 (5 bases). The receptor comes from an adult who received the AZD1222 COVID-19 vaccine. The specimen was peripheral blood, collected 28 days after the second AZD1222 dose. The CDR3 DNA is TGTGCCAGCAGACCTGTAAGGGGAAGTACTGAAGCTTTCTTT. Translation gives CASRPVRGSTEAFF.